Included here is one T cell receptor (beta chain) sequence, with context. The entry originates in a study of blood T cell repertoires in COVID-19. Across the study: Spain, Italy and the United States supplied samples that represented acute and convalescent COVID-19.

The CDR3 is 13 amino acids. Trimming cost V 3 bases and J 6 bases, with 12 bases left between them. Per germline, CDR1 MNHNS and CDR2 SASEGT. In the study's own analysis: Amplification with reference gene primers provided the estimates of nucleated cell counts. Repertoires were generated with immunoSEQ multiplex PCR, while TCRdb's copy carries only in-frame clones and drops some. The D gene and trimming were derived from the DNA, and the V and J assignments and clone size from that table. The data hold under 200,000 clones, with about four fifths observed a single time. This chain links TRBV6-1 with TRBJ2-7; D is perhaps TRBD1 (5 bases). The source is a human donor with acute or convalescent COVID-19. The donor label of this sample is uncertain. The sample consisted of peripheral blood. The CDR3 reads CASSEPGRAEQYF. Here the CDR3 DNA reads TGTGCCAGCAGTGAGCCCGGCAGGGCCGAGCAGTACTTC.